A single sample gave rise to the 3 T cell receptor beta chains below, sequenced in a study of cytomegalovirus exposure and HLA in healthy donors. The primer mix had 60 Vbeta and 13 Jbeta primers. Data came from immunoSEQ multiplex PCR; TCRdb stores just in-frame clones and leaves some out. The data contain approximately 190,000 clones, 75% to 90% of them singletons. The specimen was PBMCs. These receptors all come from a woman between 18 and 29 years old in good health and CMV-seronegative.

This rearrangement joins TRBV10-3 to TRBJ2-3, with 9 bases lining up with TRBD2. The junction had 13 bases not matched to a gene; V was cut back by 10 bases and J by 5 bases. The CDR3 runs 15 residues. Germline V gene sequence: CDR1 ENHRY, CDR2 SYGVKD. In DNA, the CDR3 is TGTGCCACCGAGGGCAGCGGGGGGCAAGGAGATACGCAGTATTTT. Amino acid sequence: CATEGSGGQGDTQYF.

V gene TRBV7-9 combines with J gene TRBJ2-5; 12 bases agree with TRBD2. J lost 5 bases, V lost 4 bases, and 11 bases had no gene match. CDR1 is SEHNR, CDR2 FQNEAQ, per germline (reference sequence). The CDR3 length is 17 residues. The CDR3 region has the DNA TGTGCCAGCAGCTACGAGCGTGGACTAGCGGGACAGGAGACCCAGTACTTC. This sequence encodes CASSYERGLAGQETQYF.

The chain is built from TRBV7-9 and TRBJ2-5; 10 nucleotides line up with TRBD2. Germline-derived CDR1 and CDR2 are SEHNR and FQNEAQ (reference sequence). Losses at the gene ends were 5 bases for V and 0 bases for J; bases not matched to a gene: 6. This CDR3 is built from 16 residues. The CDR3 reads CASSPRTSGYQETQYF. In DNA form, the CDR3 reads TGTGCCAGCAGCCCACGGACTAGCGGATACCAAGAGACCCAGTACTTC.